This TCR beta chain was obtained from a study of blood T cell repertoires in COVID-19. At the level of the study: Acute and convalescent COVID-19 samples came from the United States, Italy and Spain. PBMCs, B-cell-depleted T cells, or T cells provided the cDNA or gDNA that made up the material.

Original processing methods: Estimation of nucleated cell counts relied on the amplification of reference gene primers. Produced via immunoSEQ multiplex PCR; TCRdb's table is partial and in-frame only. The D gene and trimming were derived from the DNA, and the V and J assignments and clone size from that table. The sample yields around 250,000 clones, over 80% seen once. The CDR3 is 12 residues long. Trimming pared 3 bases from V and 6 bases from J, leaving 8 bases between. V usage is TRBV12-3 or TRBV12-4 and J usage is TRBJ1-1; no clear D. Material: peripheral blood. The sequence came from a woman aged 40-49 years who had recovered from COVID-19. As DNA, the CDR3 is TGTGCCAGCAGTTTTTCATTCCCTGAAGCTTTCTTT. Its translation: CASSFSFPEAFF.